This T cell receptor (beta chain) was obtained from a study of blood T cell repertoires in COVID-19. Study in general: Collection of acute and convalescent COVID-19 samples took place in the United States, Italy and Spain.

The CDR3 contains 14 residues. The V segment lost 3 bases and the J segment 4 bases; nucleotides outside the gene matches: 4. CDR1 and CDR2 (germline): MDHEN, SYDVKM. Method: immunoSEQ multiplex PCR; TCRdb's copy keeps in-frame clones and lacks some. Of approximately 200,000 clones listed, about nine tenths are singletons. The genes are TRBV28 and TRBJ2-7; 9 positions match TRBD1. The origin of this receptor is a man between 65 and 80 years old with acute or convalescent COVID-19. Material: peripheral blood. CDR3 coding DNA: TGTGCCAGCAGTTTGGCGGGACAGGGTTACGAGCAGTACTTC. Translated, it gives CASSLAGQGYEQYF.